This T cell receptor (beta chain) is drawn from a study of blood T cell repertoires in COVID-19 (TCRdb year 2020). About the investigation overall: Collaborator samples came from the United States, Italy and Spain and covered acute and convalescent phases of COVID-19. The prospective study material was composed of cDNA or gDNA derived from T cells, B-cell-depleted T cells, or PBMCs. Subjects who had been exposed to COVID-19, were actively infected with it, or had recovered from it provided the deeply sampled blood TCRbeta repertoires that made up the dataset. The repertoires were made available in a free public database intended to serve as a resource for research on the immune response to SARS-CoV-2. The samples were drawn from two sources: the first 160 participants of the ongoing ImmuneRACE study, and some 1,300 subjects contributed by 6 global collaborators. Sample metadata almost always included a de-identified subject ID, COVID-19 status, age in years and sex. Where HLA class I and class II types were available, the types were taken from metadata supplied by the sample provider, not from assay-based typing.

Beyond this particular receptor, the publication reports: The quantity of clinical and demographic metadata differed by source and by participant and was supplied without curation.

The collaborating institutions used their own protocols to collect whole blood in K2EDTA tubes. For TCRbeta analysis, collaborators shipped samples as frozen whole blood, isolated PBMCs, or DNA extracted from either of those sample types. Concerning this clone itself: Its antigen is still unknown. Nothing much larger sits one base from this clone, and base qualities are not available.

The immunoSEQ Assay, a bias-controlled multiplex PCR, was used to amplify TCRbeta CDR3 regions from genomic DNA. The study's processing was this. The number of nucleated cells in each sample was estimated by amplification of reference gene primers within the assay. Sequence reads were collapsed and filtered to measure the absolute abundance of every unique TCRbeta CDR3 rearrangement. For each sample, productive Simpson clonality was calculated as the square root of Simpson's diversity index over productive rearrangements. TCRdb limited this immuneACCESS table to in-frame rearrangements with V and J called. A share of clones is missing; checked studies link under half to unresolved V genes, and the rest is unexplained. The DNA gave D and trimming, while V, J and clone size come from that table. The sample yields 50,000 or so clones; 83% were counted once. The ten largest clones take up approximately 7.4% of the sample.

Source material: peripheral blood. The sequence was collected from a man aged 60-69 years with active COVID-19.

The CDR3 region has the sequence CASSAPERIRYEQYF. At the DNA level, the sequence is TGTGCCAGCAGTGCGCCTGAGAGGATACGCTACGAGCAGTACTTC. The V and J genes are TRBV6-2 or TRBV6-3 and TRBJ2-7; too little of a D gene remains to name it. The CDR3, from cysteine to phenylalanine, totals 15 residues. Only CDR3 DNA is held: 45 bases, read in frame from base 1. V sheds 5 bases and J sheds 3 bases, leaving 17 bases between their ends. For CDR1 and CDR2, the germline V gene lists MNHEY and SVGEGT.